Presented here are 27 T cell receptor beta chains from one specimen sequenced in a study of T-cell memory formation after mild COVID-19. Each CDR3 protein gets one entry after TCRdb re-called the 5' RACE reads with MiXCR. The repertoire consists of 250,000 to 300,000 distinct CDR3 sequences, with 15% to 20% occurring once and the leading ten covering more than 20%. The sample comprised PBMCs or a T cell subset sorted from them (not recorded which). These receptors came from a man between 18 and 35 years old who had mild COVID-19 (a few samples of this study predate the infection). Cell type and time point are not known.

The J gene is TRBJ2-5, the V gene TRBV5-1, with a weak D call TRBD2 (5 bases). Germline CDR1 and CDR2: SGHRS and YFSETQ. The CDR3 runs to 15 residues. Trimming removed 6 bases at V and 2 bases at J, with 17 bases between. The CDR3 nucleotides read TGCGCCAGCAATCGGTGGGAGCGCGAACAAGAGACCCAGTACTTC. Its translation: CASNRWEREQETQYF.

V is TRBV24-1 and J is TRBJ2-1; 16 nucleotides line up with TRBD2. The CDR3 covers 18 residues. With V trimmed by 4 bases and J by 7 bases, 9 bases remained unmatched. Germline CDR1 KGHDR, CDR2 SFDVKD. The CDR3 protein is CATSDPGTSGGAVNEQFF. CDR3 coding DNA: TGTGCCACCAGTGACCCCGGGACTAGCGGGGGGGCCGTAAATGAGCAGTTCTTC.

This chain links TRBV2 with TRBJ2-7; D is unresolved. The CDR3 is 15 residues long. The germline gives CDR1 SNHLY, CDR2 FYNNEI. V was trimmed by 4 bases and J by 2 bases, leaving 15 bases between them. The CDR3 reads CASSVRVPLTYEQYF. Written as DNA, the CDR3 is TGTGCCAGCAGTGTAAGGGTGCCTCTCACCTACGAGCAGTACTTC.

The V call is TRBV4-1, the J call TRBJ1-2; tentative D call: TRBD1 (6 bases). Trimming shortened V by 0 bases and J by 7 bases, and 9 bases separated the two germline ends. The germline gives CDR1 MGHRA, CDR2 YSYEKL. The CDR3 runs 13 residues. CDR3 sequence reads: CASSQEQGSGYTF. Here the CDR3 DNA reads TGCGCCAGCAGCCAAGAACAGGGAAGTGGCTACACCTTC.

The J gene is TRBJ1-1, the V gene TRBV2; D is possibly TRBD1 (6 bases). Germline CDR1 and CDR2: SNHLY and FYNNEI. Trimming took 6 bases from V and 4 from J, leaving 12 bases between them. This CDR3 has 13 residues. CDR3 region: CASSPGGATEAFF. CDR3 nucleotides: TGTGCCAGCAGCCCCGGGGGGGCCACTGAAGCTTTCTTT.

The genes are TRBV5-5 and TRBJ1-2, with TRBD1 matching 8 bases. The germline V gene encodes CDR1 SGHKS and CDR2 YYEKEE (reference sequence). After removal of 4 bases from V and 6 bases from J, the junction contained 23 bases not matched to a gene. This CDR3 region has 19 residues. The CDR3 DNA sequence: TGTGCCAGCAGCCCTGTACTACGCCGATTGGACAGGGCGTTCCATGGCTACACCTTC. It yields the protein CASSPVLRRLDRAFHGYTF.

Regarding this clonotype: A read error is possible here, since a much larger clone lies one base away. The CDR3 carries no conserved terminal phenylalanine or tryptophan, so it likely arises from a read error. CDR3 DNA sequence: TGTGCCAGCAACTCTCGGGGCTCGAACACCGGGGAGCTGTTTTAT. This encodes CASNSRGSNTGELFY. The chain joins TRBV28 to TRBJ2-2; possibly TRBD1 or TRBD2 for D (5 bases each). The CDR3 covers 15 residues. CDR1 is MDHEN and CDR2 is SYDVKM in the germline V gene. V dropped 7 bases and J dropped 0 bases, with 12 bases sitting between them.

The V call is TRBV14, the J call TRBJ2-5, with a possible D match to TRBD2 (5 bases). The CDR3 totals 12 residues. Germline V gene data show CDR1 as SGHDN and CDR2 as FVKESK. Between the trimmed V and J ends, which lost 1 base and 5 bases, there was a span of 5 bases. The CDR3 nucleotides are TGTGCCAGCAGCCAAGTAGCGGAGACCCAGTACTTC. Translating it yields CASSQVAETQYF.

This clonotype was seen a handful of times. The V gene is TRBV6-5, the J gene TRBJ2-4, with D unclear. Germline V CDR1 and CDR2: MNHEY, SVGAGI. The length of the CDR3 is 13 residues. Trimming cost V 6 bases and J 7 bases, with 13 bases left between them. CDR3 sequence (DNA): TGTGCCAGCAGGGTACCATCCACTAACATTCAGTACTTC. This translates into CASRVPSTNIQYF.

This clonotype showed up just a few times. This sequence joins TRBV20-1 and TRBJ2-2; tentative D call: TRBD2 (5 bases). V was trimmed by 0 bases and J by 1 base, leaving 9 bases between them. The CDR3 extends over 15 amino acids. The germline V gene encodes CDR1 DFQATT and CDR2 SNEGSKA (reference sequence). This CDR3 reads CSAREPSLNTGELFF. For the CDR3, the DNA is TGCAGTGCTAGAGAGCCTAGCCTGAACACCGGGGAGCTGTTTTTT.

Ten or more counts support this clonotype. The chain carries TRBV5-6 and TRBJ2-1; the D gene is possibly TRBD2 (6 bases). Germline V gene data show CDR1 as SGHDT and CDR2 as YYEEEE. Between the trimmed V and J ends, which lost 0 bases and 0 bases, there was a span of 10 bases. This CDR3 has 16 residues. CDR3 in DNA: TGTGCCAGCAGCTTGGGTGCGGGAAGCTCCTACAATGAGCAGTTCTTC. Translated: CASSLGAGSSYNEQFF.

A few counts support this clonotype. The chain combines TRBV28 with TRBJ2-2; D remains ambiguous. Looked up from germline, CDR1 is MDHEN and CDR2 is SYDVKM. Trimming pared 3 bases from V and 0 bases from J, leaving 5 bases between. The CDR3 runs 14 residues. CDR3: CASSFASNTGELFF. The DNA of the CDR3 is TGTGCCAGCAGTTTTGCCTCGAACACCGGGGAGCTGTTTTTT.

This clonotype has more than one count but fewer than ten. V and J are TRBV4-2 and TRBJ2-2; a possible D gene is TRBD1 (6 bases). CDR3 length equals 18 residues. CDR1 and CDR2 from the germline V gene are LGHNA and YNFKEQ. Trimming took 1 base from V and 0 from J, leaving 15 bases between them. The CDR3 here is CASSQATQGEANTGELFF. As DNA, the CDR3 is TGTGCCAGCAGCCAAGCCACACAGGGAGAGGCGAACACCGGGGAGCTGTTTTTT.

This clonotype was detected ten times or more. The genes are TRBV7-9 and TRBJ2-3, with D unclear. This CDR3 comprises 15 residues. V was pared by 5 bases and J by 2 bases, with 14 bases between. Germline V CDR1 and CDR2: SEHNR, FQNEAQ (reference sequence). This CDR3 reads CASSADPLVTDTQYF. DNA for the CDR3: TGTGCCAGCAGCGCGGACCCCCTTGTCACAGATACGCAGTATTTT. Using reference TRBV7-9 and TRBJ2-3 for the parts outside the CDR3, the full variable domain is DTGVSQNPRHKITKRGQNVTFRCDPISEHNRLYWYRQTLGQGPEFLTYFQNEAQLEKSRLLSDRFSAERPKGSFSTLEIQRTEQGDSAMYLCASSADPLVTDTQYFGPGTRLTVL.

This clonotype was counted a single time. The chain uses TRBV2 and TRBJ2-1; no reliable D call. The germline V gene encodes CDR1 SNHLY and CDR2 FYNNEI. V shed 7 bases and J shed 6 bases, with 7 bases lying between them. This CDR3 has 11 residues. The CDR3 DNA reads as TGTGCCAGCACGGGCCTCAATGAGCAGTTCTTC. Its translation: CASTGLNEQFF.

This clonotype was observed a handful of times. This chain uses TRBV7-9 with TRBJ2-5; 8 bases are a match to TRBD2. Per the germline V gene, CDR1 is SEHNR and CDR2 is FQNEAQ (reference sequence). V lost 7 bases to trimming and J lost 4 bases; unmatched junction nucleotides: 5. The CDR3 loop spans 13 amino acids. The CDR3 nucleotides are TGTGCCAGCACTCCGACTAGCGTAGAGACCCAGTACTTC. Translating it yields CASTPTSVETQYF.

The CDR3 reads CSVGRDRGQPQHF. The CDR3 bases are TGCAGCGTCGGCCGGGACAGGGGTCAGCCCCAGCATTTT. V usage is TRBV29-1 and J usage is TRBJ1-5; 10 positions match TRBD1. The germline V gene encodes CDR1 SQVTM and CDR2 ANQGSEA. Trimming at V came to 6 bases and at J to 6 bases, leaving 5 bases not matched to a gene. This CDR3 contains 13 residues.

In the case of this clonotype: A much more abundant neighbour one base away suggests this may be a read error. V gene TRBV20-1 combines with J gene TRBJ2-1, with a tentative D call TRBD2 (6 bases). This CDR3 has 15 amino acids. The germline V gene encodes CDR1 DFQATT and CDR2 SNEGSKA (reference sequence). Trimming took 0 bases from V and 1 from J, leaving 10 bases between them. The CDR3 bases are TGCAGTGCTAGAGATTTGGCGGGGTCCTACAATGAGCAGTTCTTC. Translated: CSARDLAGSYNEQFF.

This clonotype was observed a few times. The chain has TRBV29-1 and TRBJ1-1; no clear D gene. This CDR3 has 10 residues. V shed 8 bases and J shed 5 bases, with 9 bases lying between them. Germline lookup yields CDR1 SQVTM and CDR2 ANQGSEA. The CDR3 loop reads CSSQRTEAFF. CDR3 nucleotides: TGCAGCTCCCAGAGGACTGAAGCTTTCTTT.

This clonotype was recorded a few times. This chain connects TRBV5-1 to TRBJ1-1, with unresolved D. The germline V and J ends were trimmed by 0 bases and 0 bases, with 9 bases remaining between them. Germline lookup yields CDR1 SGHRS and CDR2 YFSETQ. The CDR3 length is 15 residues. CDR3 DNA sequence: TGCGCCAGCAGCTTGGATCTGCTAATGAACACTGAAGCTTTCTTT. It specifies CASSLDLLMNTEAFF. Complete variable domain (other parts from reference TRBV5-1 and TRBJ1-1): KAGVTQTPRYLIKTRGQQVTLSCSPISGHRSVSWYQQTPGQGLQFLFEYFSETQRNKGNFPGRFSGRQFSNSRSEMNVSTLELGDSALYLCASSLDLLMNTEAFFGQGTRLTVV.

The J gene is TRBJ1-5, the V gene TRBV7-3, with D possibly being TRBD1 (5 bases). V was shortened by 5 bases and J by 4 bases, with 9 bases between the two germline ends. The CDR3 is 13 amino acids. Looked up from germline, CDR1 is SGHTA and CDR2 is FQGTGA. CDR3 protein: CASSEGPNQPQHF. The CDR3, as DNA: TGTGCCAGCAGCGAGGGGCCAAATCAGCCCCAGCATTTT.

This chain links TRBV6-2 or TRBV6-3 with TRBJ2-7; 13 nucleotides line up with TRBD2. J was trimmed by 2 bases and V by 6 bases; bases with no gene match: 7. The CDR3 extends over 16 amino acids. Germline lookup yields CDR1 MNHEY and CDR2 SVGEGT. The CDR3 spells CASSPGLAGAPYEQYV. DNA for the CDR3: TGTGCCAGCAGCCCTGGACTAGCGGGGGCCCCCTACGAGCAGTACGTC.

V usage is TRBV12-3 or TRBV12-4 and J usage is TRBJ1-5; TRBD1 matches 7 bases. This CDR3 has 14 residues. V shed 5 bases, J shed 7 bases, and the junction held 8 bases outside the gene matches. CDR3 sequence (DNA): TGTGCCAGCAGTCTAACAGGGGAAGGGCAGCCCCAGCATTTT. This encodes CASSLTGEGQPQHF.

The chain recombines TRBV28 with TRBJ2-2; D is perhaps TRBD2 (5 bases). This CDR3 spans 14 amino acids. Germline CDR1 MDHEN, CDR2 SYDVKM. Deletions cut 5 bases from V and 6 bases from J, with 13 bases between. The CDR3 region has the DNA TGTGCCAGCAGTGTTCCCCCGGGGTCCGGGGAGCTGTTTTTT. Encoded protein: CASSVPPGSGELFF.

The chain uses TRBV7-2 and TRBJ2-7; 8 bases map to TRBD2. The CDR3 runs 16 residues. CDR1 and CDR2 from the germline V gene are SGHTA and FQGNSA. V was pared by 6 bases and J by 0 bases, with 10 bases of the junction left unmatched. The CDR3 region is CASRRFPGTSSYEQYF. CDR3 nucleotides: TGTGCCAGCAGACGGTTTCCCGGGACTAGCTCCTACGAGCAGTACTTC.

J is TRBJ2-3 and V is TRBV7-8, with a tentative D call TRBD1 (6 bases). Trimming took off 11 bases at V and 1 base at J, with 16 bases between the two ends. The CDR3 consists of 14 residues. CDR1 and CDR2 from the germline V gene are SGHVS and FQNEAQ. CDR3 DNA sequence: TGTGCCGTTCGGACAGCTCGAGGCACAGATACGCAGTATTTT. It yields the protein CAVRTARGTDTQYF.

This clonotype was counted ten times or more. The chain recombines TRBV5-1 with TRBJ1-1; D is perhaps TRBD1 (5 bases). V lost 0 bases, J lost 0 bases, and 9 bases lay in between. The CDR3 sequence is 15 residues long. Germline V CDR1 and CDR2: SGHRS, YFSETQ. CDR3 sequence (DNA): TGCGCCAGCAGCTTGGCCGGGGGGATGAACACTGAAGCTTTCTTT. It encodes CASSLAGGMNTEAFF.